Following are 16 T cell receptor beta chains from one sample sequenced in a study of vaccination and CD4 T cells after COVID-19. Regarding treatment: approximately 9-day PBMC culture with coronavirus spike peptide pools or control peptides (ViraFEST assay). The Oncomine TCR Beta short-read assay sequenced DNA from cultured CD4+ T cells. MiXCR, applied by TCRdb to the PCR reads, yields one record per CDR3 protein. The sample includes over 9,000 distinct CDR3 sequences, around 53% of them seen just once. No antigen has been identified for these receptors. Sequencing used CD4+ T cells from blood, cultured in vitro. The source of these receptors is a human donor who had recovered from COVID-19.

This clonotype was observed a handful of times. The V and J genes are TRBV19 and TRBJ1-1; D gene ambiguous. The CDR3 is 14 residues long. The germline gives CDR1 LNHDA, CDR2 SQIVND (reference sequence). Trimming took off 1 base at V and 4 bases at J, with 10 bases between the two ends. DNA of the CDR3: TGTGCCAGTAGTATAGTCGCTGCTTCCACTGAAGCTTTCTTT. It codes for CASSIVAASTEAFF. The full variable domain, completed using reference TRBV19 and TRBJ1-1, is DGGITQSPKYLFRKEGQNVTLSCEQNLNHDAMYWYRQDPGQGLRLIYYSQIVNDFQKGDIAEGYSVSREKKESFPLTVTSAQKNPTAFYLCASSIVAASTEAFFGQGTRLTVV.

This clonotype was observed a few times. The rearrangement joins TRBV6-1 to TRBJ1-5, with D hard to call. The germline V gene encodes CDR1 MNHNS and CDR2 SASEGT. The CDR3 extends over 13 amino acids. V was clipped by 6 bases and J by 0 bases, with 6 bases between them. CDR3 coding DNA: TGTGCCAGCAGACTAGATAGCAATCAGCCCCAGCATTTT. This codes for CASRLDSNQPQHF.

In DNA, the CDR3 is TGTGCCAGCAGTGGATATGGCGGGAGGGCCGAGTATTTT. It specifies CASSGYGGRAEYF. The J gene is TRBJ2-3, the V gene TRBV2; 9 positions match TRBD2. The CDR3 is 13 residues long. The junction had 9 bases not matched to a gene; V was cut back by 4 bases and J by 13 bases. CDR1 and CDR2 from the germline V gene are SNHLY and FYNNEI.

This chain connects TRBV20-1 to TRBJ2-5; D gene unclear. Germline V gene data show CDR1 as DFQATT and CDR2 as SNEGSKA (reference sequence). This CDR3 region has 13 residues. V was cut by 3 bases and J by 1 base, with 9 bases left in between. CDR3 amino acids: CSASFLLQETQYF. DNA for the CDR3: TGCAGTGCTAGTTTTCTACTCCAAGAGACCCAGTACTTC.

The J gene is TRBJ1-3, the V gene TRBV7-9; D call uncertain. This CDR3 is 14 amino acids long. From germline, CDR1 is SEHNR and CDR2 FQNEAQ (reference sequence). The V gene lost 6 bases and the J gene lost 0 bases, with 9 bases spanning the gap. The CDR3 nucleotides are TGTGCCAGCAGAGACACCGTCTCTGGAAACACCATATATTTT. It is translated as CASRDTVSGNTIYF.

The chain combines TRBV14 with TRBJ2-7; TRBD2 might be the D (5 bases). Germline V gives CDR1 SGHDN, CDR2 FVKESK. This CDR3 has 16 residues. V lost 4 bases and J 2 bases, leaving 18 bases between the germline ends. The CDR3 sequence: CASSRQTSSRPYEQYF. In DNA, the CDR3 is TGTGCCAGCAGCCGACAAACTAGTTCACGCCCCTACGAGCAGTACTTC. Using reference TRBV14 and TRBJ2-7 for the parts outside the CDR3, the full variable domain is EAGVTQFPSHSVIEKGQTVTLRCDPISGHDNLYWYRRVMGKEIKFLLHFVKESKQDESGMPNNRFLAERTGGTYSTLKVQPAELEDSGVYFCASSRQTSSRPYEQYFGPGTRLTVT.

The chain uses TRBV20-1 and TRBJ2-3; TRBD2 aligns across 7 bases. Germline V gene lookup returns CDR1 DFQATT and CDR2 SNEGSKA (reference sequence). The V gene end was trimmed by 3 bases and the J gene end by 1 base; junction bases not matched to a gene: 10. The CDR3 length is 16 residues. DNA for the CDR3: TGCAGTGCTAGTTCCAGCGGGATAGCCCGCACAGATACGCAGTATTTT. It encodes CSASSSGIARTDTQYF.

A few counts support this clonotype. The chain couples TRBV20-1 to TRBJ2-2; D gene uncertain. V was trimmed by 1 base and J by 5 bases, leaving 11 bases between them. The CDR3 has 14 residues. Germline V gene lookup returns CDR1 DFQATT and CDR2 SNEGSKA (reference sequence). The CDR3 reads CSARVGGSTGELFF. The CDR3 nucleotides read TGCAGTGCTAGAGTAGGTGGTTCTACCGGGGAGCTGTTTTTT.

The chain joins TRBV20-1 to TRBJ2-1, with 13 bases fitting TRBD2. With 2 bases clipped from V and 6 bases from J, the junction kept 1 base outside the gene matches. The CDR3 has 14 residues. Per germline, CDR1 DFQATT and CDR2 SNEGSKA (reference sequence). CDR3 sequence (DNA): TGCAGTGCTAGACGGACTAGCGGGAGCAATGAGCAGTTCTTC. Protein product: CSARRTSGSNEQFF.

The CDR3 sequence is CASSPQSNRANTIYF. The DNA of the CDR3 is TGTGCCAGCTCACCACAGAGCAACAGGGCTAACACCATATATTTT. This chain links TRBV18 with TRBJ1-3; a weak D match, TRBD1 (6 bases). V lost 1 base to trimming and J lost 7 bases, with 14 bases between them. CDR1 is KGHSH and CDR2 is LQKENI in the germline V gene. The CDR3 sequence is 15 residues long.

This clonotype was recorded a few times. The chain recombines TRBV27 with TRBJ2-3; 7 positions match TRBD2. The CDR3 extends over 18 amino acids. The ends lost 3 bases at V and 1 base at J; junction bases unmatched: 13. Germline CDR1 is MNHEY and CDR2 is SMNVEV (reference sequence). CDR3 region: CASSFSTMGSGGTDTQYF. The CDR3 DNA follows: TGTGCCAGCAGTTTTTCGACAATGGGCAGCGGGGGCACAGATACGCAGTATTTT.

The chain links TRBV20-1 to TRBJ2-1; D call uncertain. The CDR3 covers 12 residues. Trimming left V 6 bases short and J 9 bases short, with 15 bases between. Germline assignment: CDR1 DFQATT and CDR2 SNEGSKA (reference sequence). As DNA, the CDR3 is TGCAGTGCGAACGTCCCCCCCAGTGAGCAGTTCTTC. Translating gives CSANVPPSEQFF.

This clonotype appeared once. The genes are TRBV29-1 and TRBJ1-1; TRBD1 aligns across 7 bases. After removal of 6 bases from V and 13 bases from J, the junction contained 14 bases not matched to a gene. Germline V CDR1 and CDR2: SQVTM, ANQGSEA. There are 12 residues in the CDR3. CDR3 loop: CSVQTDRAVGFF. Here the CDR3 DNA reads TGCAGCGTACAAACCGACAGGGCGGTTGGTTTCTTT. Full variable domain (rest looked up from reference TRBV29-1 and TRBJ1-1): SAVISQKPSRDICQRGTSLTIQCQVDSQVTMMFWYRQQPGQSLTLIATANQGSEATYESGFVIDKFPISRPNLTFSTLTVSNMSPEDSSIYLCSVQTDRAVGFFGQGTRLTVV.

The gene calls are TRBV7-2 and TRBJ1-2, with 7 bases aligning to TRBD1. CDR1 and CDR2 (germline): SGHTA, FQGNSA. The V and J ends lost 2 bases and 4 bases, in that order; junction bases with no gene match: 7. CDR3 length: 15 residues. The CDR3 is CASSLTGTVPYGYTF. The CDR3 region has the DNA TGTGCCAGCAGCTTAACCGGGACAGTCCCCTATGGCTACACCTTC.

Only one count was recorded for this clonotype. V is TRBV28 and J is TRBJ2-5; 8 bases match TRBD2. The junction had 8 bases not matched to a gene; V was cut back by 1 base and J by 4 bases. The length of the CDR3 is 16 residues. CDR1 and CDR2 (germline): MDHEN, SYDVKM. DNA for the CDR3: TGTGCCAGCAGTTTATTCCCTATCGGGAGGGGAGAGACCCAGTACTTC. Encoded protein: CASSLFPIGRGETQYF.

This chain connects TRBV2 to TRBJ2-1; 10 bases match TRBD2. Trimming cost V 6 bases and J 5 bases; bases outside gene matches: 7. The CDR3 extends over 15 amino acids. The germline CDR1 and CDR2 sequences are SNHLY and FYNNEI. This CDR3 is CASRSEREGNNEQFF. For the CDR3, the DNA is TGTGCCAGCAGGAGCGAGCGGGAGGGAAACAATGAGCAGTTCTTC.